This TCR beta chain was found in a study of blood T cell repertoires in COVID-19. Study at large: Sources were T cells, B-cell-depleted T cells, or PBMCs; the material itself was cDNA or gDNA.

V was pared by 7 bases and J by 5 bases, with 12 bases between. Germline CDR1 reads LNHDA; CDR2 reads SQIVND (reference sequence). The CDR3 is 13 residues long. Original methodology: Amplification of reference gene primers provided the estimated nucleated cell counts. Method: immunoSEQ multiplex PCR; TCRdb's copy keeps in-frame clones and lacks some. V and J calls and clone size are given by that table; D and trimming were obtained from the DNA. The data contain fewer than 200,000 clones, about 87% of them seen just once; the ten biggest clones take up roughly 25%. The specimen sequenced was peripheral blood. V gene TRBV19 combines with J gene TRBJ1-5; possible D gene TRBD1, 5 bases. The TCR sequence derives from a man aged 55-75 years with acute or convalescent COVID-19. DNA for the CDR3: TGTGCCAGTATGGGGCAGCAATATCAGCCCCAGCATTTT. It codes for CASMGQQYQPQHF.